The 4 T cell receptor beta chains below all came from one sample that was sequenced in a study of blood T cells in healthy people across ages. Primed by a sample-barcoded 5' primer and a J-beta primer mix, a second PCR proceeded for about 6 to 11 cycles. One entry per CDR3 protein results from TCRdb running MiXCR on the 5' RACE reads. In the table there are hundreds of thousands of distinct CDR3 sequences, 52% of which are singletons. Material: blood. The receptor source for this set is a woman older than 75 in good health.

This clonotype was recorded at least ten times. The J gene is TRBJ1-2, the V gene TRBV20-1, with 7 bases matching TRBD1. CDR3 length: 14 residues. The germline V gene encodes CDR1 DFQATT and CDR2 SNEGSKA (reference sequence). Trimming at V came to 0 bases and at J to 8 bases, leaving 9 bases not matched to a gene. The CDR3 region has the DNA TGCAGTGCTAGAGATGACACGACAGGGTACGGCTACACCTTC. Translating gives CSARDDTTGYGYTF.

The V call is TRBV5-1, the J call TRBJ2-7, with 9 bases matching TRBD2. This CDR3 comprises 15 residues. V shed 2 bases and J 7 bases; nucleotides not matched to a gene: 10. The V gene's germline CDR1 is SGHRS and CDR2 YFSETQ. The CDR3 loop reads CASSFSGGKVNEQYF. CDR3 bases: TGCGCCAGCAGCTTTAGCGGGGGCAAGGTCAATGAGCAGTACTTC.

Worth noting for this clonotype: This may arise from a read error, as a much more abundant clone is one base away. V gene TRBV20-1 combines with J gene TRBJ1-5; 7 bases match TRBD1. The CDR3 spans 13 residues. Germline V lookup: CDR1 DFQATT, CDR2 SNEGSKA (reference sequence). CDR3 bases: TGCGGTTATCGCCGGGACAGAAATCAGCCCCAGCATTTT. This codes for CGYRRDRNQPQHF.

This rearrangement joins TRBV11-1 to TRBJ2-1; weak D call: TRBD2 (6 bases). From germline, CDR1 is SGHAT and CDR2 FQDESV (reference sequence). V gave up 4 bases and J gave up 0 bases, with 13 bases separating them. This CDR3 comprises 16 residues. CDR3 bases: TGTGCCAGCAGCTCCCTGGCGGGACCCTCCTACAATGAGCAGTTCTTC. Amino acid sequence: CASSSLAGPSYNEQFF.